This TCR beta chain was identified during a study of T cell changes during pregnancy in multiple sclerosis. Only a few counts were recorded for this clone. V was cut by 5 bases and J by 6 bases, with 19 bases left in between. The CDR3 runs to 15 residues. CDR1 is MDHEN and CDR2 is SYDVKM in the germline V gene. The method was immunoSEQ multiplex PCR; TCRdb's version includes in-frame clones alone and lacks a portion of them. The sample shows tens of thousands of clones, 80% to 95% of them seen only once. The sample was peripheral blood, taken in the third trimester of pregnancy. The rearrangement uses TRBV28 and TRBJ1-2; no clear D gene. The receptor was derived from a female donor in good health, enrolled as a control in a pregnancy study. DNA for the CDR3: TGTGCCAGCAGTAACCTCCCCACTGTGGGCCATGGCTACACCTTC. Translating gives CASSNLPTVGHGYTF.